The clone carrying this TCR beta chain showed up many times. The antigen is undetermined. The observed sequence ends 3 residues before the CDR3 terminus, with the missing tail filled in from the germline J gene. The sample is drawn from a study of T cell clonality in common variable immunodeficiency. Study conclusions and caveats: Fewer TCRbeta clones were shared among CVID subjects than controls. Fewer deletions and N-nucleotide insertions were reportedly seen in common variable immunodeficiency TCR beta sequences.

Caucasian heritage predominated among both patients and controls. Blood samples were heparinized, roughly 5 to 8.5 ml per donor. This table comes from immunoSEQ multiplex PCR, and its TCRdb copy is limited to in-frame clones, with some not included. Recorded here are roughly 42,000 clones, none singletons. Looked up from germline, CDR1 is SGHRS and CDR2 is YFSETQ. V lost 0 bases, J lost 4 bases, and 25 bases lay in between. The CDR3 is 19 residues long. This sequence originates from a person aged 18 to 75 in good health. Material: peripheral blood mononuclear cells. The rearrangement joins TRBV5-1 to TRBJ1-1, with D possibly TRBD1 on 5 matching bases. The CDR3 loop is CASSLGNPGQSRQVTEAFF. Incomplete CDR3 DNA: TGCGCCAGCAGCTTGGGTAATCCAGGGCAGTCCAGGCAGGTCACTGAA.